This T cell receptor (beta chain) was captured by sequencing in a study of cytomegalovirus exposure and HLA in healthy donors. Study observations and caveats: According to a later analysis, donors in an Asian-associated ancestry cluster reportedly had fewer N-insertions than the roughly 630-donor mean. Rare TCR sequences predominated, though certain public TCRs were found in many donors.

The V gene's germline CDR1 is SGHTA and CDR2 FQGNSA. The CDR3 totals 13 residues. V lost 5 bases and J lost 6, with 11 bases in between. For this clone: Its target is unknown.

Researchers ran the PCR with 60 Vbeta and 13 Jbeta primers. Sequencing was performed with immunoSEQ multiplex PCR; in TCRdb, only in-frame clones are kept and a portion is missing. The sample has over 150,000 clones, about 79% seen once. This sequence was found in a boy aged 2 to 9 in good health and CMV-seronegative. The chain combines TRBV7-2 with TRBJ2-1; D call uncertain. Sample: PBMCs. The DNA for the CDR3 is TGTGCCAGCAGCGTCGACTCGGGCAATGAGCAGTTCTTC. This sequence encodes CASSVDSGNEQFF.